Each of the 27 T cell receptor beta chains below was sequenced from the same sample in a study of T cell changes during pregnancy in multiple sclerosis. Generated by immunoSEQ multiplex PCR, the TCRdb table keeps only in-frame clones and is missing some. Here the sample spans 90,000 to 150,000 clones, approximately 93% being singletons. The sequenced sample was peripheral blood, obtained before pregnancy. The source is a female donor with multiple sclerosis, enrolled in a pregnancy study.

V usage is TRBV19 and J usage is TRBJ2-5; 11 bases line up with TRBD2. This CDR3 spans 16 amino acids. Germline trimming cut 1 base from V and 5 bases from J; bases unmatched to any gene: 6. Germline V gene sequence: CDR1 LNHDA, CDR2 SQIVND (reference sequence). The DNA for the CDR3 is TGTGCCAGTAGTATAGGAAGGCTAGCGGGAGGTGAGACCCAGTACTTC. It codes for CASSIGRLAGGETQYF.

Only one count was recorded for this clone. This chain connects TRBV5-5 to TRBJ1-2; D is undetermined. This CDR3 comprises 13 residues. The germline V gene encodes CDR1 SGHKS and CDR2 YYEKEE (reference sequence). Trimming removed 3 bases at V and 4 bases at J, with 10 bases between. CDR3 coding DNA: TGTGCCAGCAGCTCCATAGAGGGCTATGGCTACACCTTC. Translation gives CASSSIEGYGYTF.

The chain employs TRBV2 and TRBJ1-1; D not resolved. CDR1 SNHLY and CDR2 FYNNEI come from the germline V gene. The length of the CDR3 is 13 residues. Trimming took 2 bases from V and 7 from J, leaving 11 bases between them. CDR3 sequence: CASSETAIGEAFF. CDR3 in DNA: TGTGCCAGCAGTGAAACAGCCATCGGTGAAGCTTTCTTT.

This chain links TRBV28 with TRBJ1-1; TRBD1 might be the D (6 bases). Looked up from germline, CDR1 is MDHEN and CDR2 is SYDVKM. The ends were cut back, 8 bases at V and 5 bases at J, with 12 bases in the middle. This CDR3 region has 12 residues. The DNA of the CDR3 is TGTGCCAGCCGCGGGGGCGGAACTGAAGCTTTCTTT. This encodes CASRGGGTEAFF.

The CDR3 sequence: CASSLGSYEQYF. The CDR3 bases are TGTGCCAGCAGTTTAGGCAGCTACGAGCAGTACTTC. The chain couples TRBV28 to TRBJ2-7; D is unclear. The V and J ends lost 2 bases and 3 bases respectively, with 5 bases between them. CDR1 and CDR2 from the germline V gene are MDHEN and SYDVKM. The CDR3 runs 12 residues.

This clone was seen just once. The V call is TRBV5-1, the J call TRBJ2-7; possible D gene TRBD2, 5 bases. CDR1 is SGHRS and CDR2 is YFSETQ in the germline V gene. V was trimmed by 1 base and J by 2 bases, leaving 16 bases between them. The CDR3 totals 16 residues. CDR3: CASSLWRSRYPYEQYF. In DNA, the CDR3 is TGCGCCAGCAGCTTGTGGAGGTCAAGATATCCCTACGAGCAGTACTTC.

This rearrangement joins TRBV19 to TRBJ1-6, with 11 nucleotides matching TRBD1. J was trimmed by 0 bases and V by 4 bases; bases with no gene match: 11. The CDR3 totals 20 residues. Germline V CDR1 and CDR2: LNHDA, SQIVND (reference sequence). The CDR3 nucleotides are TGTGCCAGTAGTAGAAGGACAGGGGGCGATTCGTCCTCCTATAATTCACCCCTCCACTTT. Translation: CASSRRTGGDSSSYNSPLHF.

The V gene is TRBV2, the J gene TRBJ1-1; D not certain. The germline V gene encodes CDR1 SNHLY and CDR2 FYNNEI. The CDR3 totals 14 residues. V lost 3 bases to trimming and J lost 0 bases, with 8 bases between them. The CDR3 protein is CASSDPTMNTEAFF. In DNA, the CDR3 is TGTGCCAGCAGTGACCCGACAATGAACACTGAAGCTTTCTTT.

This sequence joins TRBV30 and TRBJ1-4; D is possibly TRBD1 (5 bases). Looked up from germline, CDR1 is GTSNPN and CDR2 is SVGIG (reference sequence). Trimming took off 0 bases at V and 12 bases at J, with 20 bases between the two ends. There are 15 residues in the CDR3. The chain's CDR3 is CAWSVGGLNLRELFF. The CDR3 DNA reads as TGTGCCTGGAGTGTTGGGGGGTTGAATCTTCGGGAACTGTTTTTT.

The CDR3 region is CASSIGGENTEAFF. CDR3 coding DNA: TGTGCCAGTAGTATCGGGGGAGAGAACACTGAAGCTTTCTTT. The rearrangement joins TRBV19 to TRBJ1-1; D is possibly TRBD1 (5 bases). This CDR3 comprises 14 residues. V was shortened by 3 bases and J by 1 base, with 9 bases between the two germline ends. Per the germline V gene, CDR1 is LNHDA and CDR2 is SQIVND (reference sequence).

This clone was counted a single time. The CDR3 loop reads CASGHRGGEEQPQHF. The DNA for the CDR3 is TGTGCCAGCGGTCACAGGGGCGGGGAAGAGCAGCCCCAGCATTTT. The V call is TRBV21-1, the J call TRBJ1-5; TRBD1 is the table's D call, not checked against the DNA. TRBV21-1 is marked as a pseudogene. The CDR3 is made up of 15 amino acids.

J is TRBJ1-1 and V is TRBV5-8, with a weak D call TRBD1 (5 bases). The germline gives CDR1 SGHTS, CDR2 YDEGEE. Trimming pared 4 bases from V and 2 bases from J, leaving 12 bases between. There are 14 residues in the CDR3. Here the CDR3 reads CASSGAGLNTEAFF. The CDR3 DNA sequence: TGTGCCAGCAGCGGGGCAGGGCTTAACACTGAAGCTTTCTTT. Combining the CDR3 with reference TRBV5-8 and TRBJ1-1 gives the whole variable domain EAGVTQSPTHLIKTRGQQATLRCSPISGHTSVYWYQQALGLGLQFLLWYDEGEERNRGNFPPRFSGRQFPNYSSELNVNALELEDSALYLCASSGAGLNTEAFFGQGTRLTVV.

This chain links TRBV5-1 with TRBJ2-7, with 9 bases matching TRBD2. There are 13 residues in the CDR3. Germline V gives CDR1 SGHRS, CDR2 YFSETQ. V gave up 2 bases and J gave up 5 bases; unmatched junction bases: 2. The CDR3 spells CASSFSGSNEQYF. Here the CDR3 DNA reads TGCGCCAGCAGCTTTAGCGGGAGTAACGAGCAGTACTTC.

CDR3 amino acids: CASSLGGVHEKLFF. The CDR3 DNA is TGTGCCAGCAGCCTGGGCGGGGTTCATGAAAAACTGTTTTTT. The genes are TRBV28 and TRBJ1-4; no clear D gene. This CDR3 spans 14 amino acids. Trimming pared 6 bases from V and 6 bases from J, leaving 14 bases between. From germline, CDR1 is MDHEN and CDR2 SYDVKM.

The chain couples TRBV9 to TRBJ1-4; TRBD1 is a possible D gene (6 bases). This CDR3 has 17 amino acids. Trimming took off 3 bases at V and 4 bases at J, with 19 bases between the two ends. CDR1 and CDR2 (germline): SGDLS, YYNGEE. The CDR3 loop reads CASSAGGQGPLNEKLFF. DNA of the CDR3: TGTGCCAGCAGCGCGGGAGGGCAGGGGCCTCTTAATGAAAAACTGTTTTTT.

V is TRBV10-3 and J is TRBJ1-6, with a weak D call TRBD1 (6 bases). CDR1 and CDR2 from the germline V gene are ENHRY and SYGVKD. The V and J ends lost 10 bases and 0 bases respectively, with 13 bases between them. The CDR3 is 15 amino acids. CDR3 coding DNA: TGTGCCAGCAGAACAGGGAGCTCCTATAATTCACCCCTCCACTTT. It encodes CASRTGSSYNSPLHF.

The DNA of the CDR3 is TGTGCCAGCAGTGAACGGACAGGGGGCTCCTACGAGCAGTACTTC. This translates into CASSERTGGSYEQYF. The chain combines TRBV2 with TRBJ2-7; 10 bases line up with TRBD1. The V gene end was trimmed by 2 bases and the J gene end by 0 bases; junction bases not matched to a gene: 1. Germline V gene sequence: CDR1 SNHLY, CDR2 FYNNEI. This CDR3 contains 15 residues.

The CDR3 region is CASSPGVGQLNSPLHF. The CDR3 region has the DNA TGTGCCAGCAGCCCAGGGGTAGGACAGCTTAATTCACCCCTCCACTTT. The chain uses TRBV28 and TRBJ1-6; D is perhaps TRBD1 (6 bases). The CDR3 is 16 residues long. CDR1 is MDHEN, CDR2 SYDVKM, per germline. Trimming removed 6 bases from V and 6 bases from J, with 18 bases in between.

This chain connects TRBV7-9 to TRBJ1-4; D remains ambiguous. This CDR3 contains 15 residues. V shed 5 bases and J shed 7 bases, with 17 bases lying between them. The germline gives CDR1 SEHNR, CDR2 FQNEAQ (reference sequence). This CDR3 is CASSPGGPIREKLFF. As DNA, the CDR3 is TGTGCCAGCAGCCCAGGCGGGCCGATCCGTGAAAAACTGTTTTTT. Complete variable domain (other parts from reference TRBV7-9 and TRBJ1-4): DTGVSQNPRHKITKRGQNVTFRCDPISEHNRLYWYRQTLGQGPEFLTYFQNEAQLEKSRLLSDRFSAERPKGSFSTLEIQRTEQGDSAMYLCASSPGGPIREKLFFGSGTQLSVL.

The rearrangement joins TRBV11-1 to TRBJ2-5, with D tentatively TRBD1 (5 bases). The CDR3 extends over 13 amino acids. Germline assignment: CDR1 SGHAT and CDR2 FQDESV (reference sequence). Trimming pared 5 bases from V and 3 bases from J, leaving 10 bases between. CDR3 region: CASSDDSKETQYF. CDR3 nucleotides: TGTGCCAGCAGCGACGACAGTAAAGAGACCCAGTACTTC.

The CDR3 DNA reads TGTGCCAGTAGTTTGGGGACTAGCGGGAATTACAATGAGCAGTTCTTC. It encodes CASSLGTSGNYNEQFF. The rearrangement uses TRBV19 and TRBJ2-1; the match to TRBD2 covers 13 bases. Germline V lookup: CDR1 LNHDA, CDR2 SQIVND (reference sequence). There are 16 residues in the CDR3. V lost 5 bases to trimming and J lost 4 bases; unmatched junction nucleotides: 5.

This chain links TRBV28 with TRBJ1-3, with a weak D call TRBD1 (5 bases). V shed 4 bases and J shed 4 bases, with 17 bases lying between them. The germline V gene encodes CDR1 MDHEN and CDR2 SYDVKM. This CDR3 comprises 16 residues. The CDR3 sequence is CASSSRGPLGGNTIYF. The CDR3, as DNA: TGTGCCAGCAGTTCTAGGGGCCCCCTGGGAGGAAACACCATATATTTT.

The chain employs TRBV6-5 and TRBJ1-3, with D hard to call. Germline V gene sequence: CDR1 MNHEY, CDR2 SVGAGI. Trimming shortened V by 6 bases and J by 2 bases, and 8 bases separated the two germline ends. The CDR3 has 13 amino acids. The CDR3: CASRRHPGNTIYF. DNA for the CDR3: TGTGCCAGCAGGCGACACCCTGGAAACACCATATATTTT.

CDR3 residues: CASGGGVNTEAFF. CDR3 in DNA: TGTGCCAGCGGCGGGGGGGTGAACACTGAAGCTTTCTTT. V gene TRBV5-5 combines with J gene TRBJ1-1, with D tentatively TRBD1 (5 bases). The CDR3 length is 13 residues. The V and J ends lost 7 bases and 0 bases respectively, with 10 bases between them. Germline lookup yields CDR1 SGHKS and CDR2 YYEKEE (reference sequence).

This chain connects TRBV30 to TRBJ2-7, with 7 bases matching TRBD2. The CDR3 has 16 residues. J gave up 0 bases and V 3 bases, and 11 bases lay outside the gene matches. Germline assignment: CDR1 GTSNPN and CDR2 SVGIG (reference sequence). The CDR3 loop is CAWRGRQRGFSYEQYF. CDR3 sequence (DNA): TGTGCCTGGAGGGGGCGACAGCGGGGCTTCTCCTACGAGCAGTACTTC.

The chain joins TRBV5-1 to TRBJ2-7; 14 bases are shared with TRBD2. From germline, CDR1 is SGHRS and CDR2 YFSETQ. V lost 2 bases, J lost 5 bases, and 3 bases stayed unmatched. The CDR3 extends over 15 amino acids. CDR3 sequence: CASSLGTSGSHEQYF. The CDR3 DNA is TGCGCCAGCAGCTTAGGGACTAGCGGGAGCCACGAGCAGTACTTC.

This chain joins TRBV7-8 and TRBJ2-3, with 9 positions matching TRBD2. Germline V lookup: CDR1 SGHVS, CDR2 FQNEAQ. This CDR3 is built from 16 residues. The V and J ends lost 1 base and 5 bases, in that order; junction bases with no gene match: 7. The CDR3 sequence is CASSLEAGGRVDTQYF. The CDR3 bases are TGTGCCAGCAGCTTAGAAGCGGGGGGAAGGGTAGATACGCAGTATTTT.